In this sample, the clone carrying this T cell receptor beta chain turned up a few times. This sample was taken from a study of technical replicates of blood from a handful of donors. This CDR3 region has 12 residues. V was cut by 4 bases and J by 4 bases, with 5 bases left in between. Germline V CDR1 and CDR2: SGHRS, YFSETQ. Libraries were prepared by immunoSEQ multiplex PCR; TCRdb keeps only in-frame clonotypes and omits some of them. The sample records around 9,000 clones, roughly 91% being singletons. The chain employs TRBV5-1 and TRBJ1-4; D not certain. The sample taken for sequencing was PBMCs. This TCR was sampled from a human donor in good health. The CDR3 DNA sequence: TGCGCCAGCAGCCCTAATAATGAAAAACTGTTTTTT. Its translation is CASSPNNEKLFF.